The next 9 T cell receptor beta chains were all read from a single sample in a study of cytomegalovirus exposure and HLA in healthy donors. Primers for the PCR totalled 60 Vbeta and 13 Jbeta. Measured with immunoSEQ multiplex PCR; TCRdb has only the in-frame clones, and not every one. The sample holds about 130,000 clones; about 82% are singletons and the top ten take less than 5%. Source material: PBMCs. The receptor set was obtained from a man aged 30-40 years in good health.

V and J are TRBV6-5 and TRBJ2-3; TRBD1 is a possible D gene (6 bases). The CDR3 runs to 15 residues. Trimming took 2 bases from V and 2 from J, leaving 11 bases between them. Germline-derived CDR1 and CDR2 are MNHEY and SVGAGI. The CDR3 loop reads CASSYTGSITDTQYF. The CDR3 DNA is TGTGCCAGCAGTTACACAGGGTCGATCACAGATACGCAGTATTTT.

The V call is TRBV6-6, the J call TRBJ1-4; perhaps TRBD1 as D (6 bases). Per the germline V gene, CDR1 is MNHNY and CDR2 is SVGAGI (reference sequence). The CDR3 has 16 amino acids. V lost 0 bases and J lost 10, with 18 bases in between. The DNA for the CDR3 is TGTGCCAGCAGTTACTCGAACAGGGACCTCACGGGAAAACTGTTTTTT. Translated: CASSYSNRDLTGKLFF.

The rearrangement uses TRBV11-2 and TRBJ1-2; possibly TRBD1 for D (6 bases). The germline CDR1 and CDR2 sequences are SGHAT and FQNNGV. The V end lost 2 bases, the J end lost 5 bases, and 12 bases lay between the germline ends. The CDR3 loop spans 14 amino acids. CDR3 DNA sequence: TGTGCCAGCAGCTTACAGGGGTTGAGTTATGGCTACACCTTC. This gives the protein CASSLQGLSYGYTF. Supplemented by reference TRBV11-2 and TRBJ1-2, the full variable domain reads EAGVAQSPRYKIIEKRQSVAFWCNPISGHATLYWYQQILGQGPKLLIQFQNNGVVDDSQLPKDRFSAERLKGVDSTLKIQPAKLEDSAVYLCASSLQGLSYGYTFGSGTRLTVV.

This clone appeared once. The chain recombines TRBV7-9 with TRBJ1-2, with D perhaps TRBD1 (5 bases). Trimming took 3 bases from V and 6 from J, leaving 11 bases between them. Germline loops: CDR1 SEHNR, CDR2 FQNEAQ (reference sequence). This CDR3 has 13 residues. The CDR3 sequence is CASSLGPGDGYTF. Here the CDR3 DNA reads TGTGCCAGCAGCTTGGGTCCGGGGGATGGCTACACCTTC. Together with reference TRBV7-9 and TRBJ1-2, the CDR3 gives the full variable domain: DTGVSQNPRHKITKRGQNVTFRCDPISEHNRLYWYRQTLGQGPEFLTYFQNEAQLEKSRLLSDRFSAERPKGSFSTLEIQRTEQGDSAMYLCASSLGPGDGYTFGSGTRLTVV.

The genes are TRBV7-2 and TRBJ1-6, with D maybe TRBD1 (6 bases). Trimming cost V 5 bases and J 10 bases, with 12 bases left between them. The V gene's germline CDR1 is SGHTA and CDR2 FQGNSA. This CDR3 comprises 13 residues. The CDR3 sequence is CASSPGTTSPLHF. The CDR3, as DNA: TGTGCCAGCAGCCCAGGGACAACCTCACCCCTCCACTTT.

The rearrangement uses TRBV9 and TRBJ1-1; D call uncertain. Germline lookup yields CDR1 SGDLS and CDR2 YYNGEE. The CDR3 covers 14 residues. Trimming removed 2 bases at V and 2 bases at J, with 10 bases between. The CDR3, as DNA: TGTGCCAGCAGCGTCCGTAGCATTAACACTGAAGCTTTCTTT. Its translation is CASSVRSINTEAFF.

The genes are TRBV25-1 and TRBJ2-5, with D perhaps TRBD2 (5 bases). Judging by the DNA end, TRBJ2-7 fits better; the J call may be wrong. The CDR3 totals 15 residues. Germline CDR1 and CDR2: MGHDK and SYGVNS. CDR3 DNA: TGTGCCAGCAGTGACCTTCCGACTACCCCCTACGAGCAGTACTTC. Its protein product is CASSDLPTTPYEQYF.

The sample holds a few counts of this clone. Written as DNA, the CDR3 is TGTGCCAGCAGCCCAGGGGCTAGCGGTTACAATGAGCAGTTCTTC. This sequence encodes CASSPGASGYNEQFF. The V and J genes are TRBV7-3 and TRBJ2-1; D is possibly TRBD2 (7 bases). CDR1 SGHTA and CDR2 FQGTGA come from the germline V gene. Trimming left V 5 bases short and J 4 bases short, with 15 bases between. The CDR3 has 15 amino acids. Full variable domain (outside the CDR3, taken from reference TRBV7-3 and TRBJ2-1): GAGVSQTPSNKVTEKGKYVELRCDPISGHTALYWYRQSLGQGPEFLIYFQGTGAADDSGLPNDRFFAVRPEGSVSTLKIQRTERGDSAVYLCASSPGASGYNEQFFGPGTRLTVL.

The rearrangement joins TRBV7-8 to TRBJ2-2; 7 positions match TRBD1. Germline values: CDR1 SGHVS, CDR2 FQNEAQ. This CDR3 has 16 residues. With 5 bases clipped from V and 3 bases from J, the junction kept 9 bases outside the gene matches. The CDR3 spells CASSQGVLADTGELFF. The CDR3 bases are TGTGCCAGCAGCCAGGGGGTATTAGCCGACACCGGGGAGCTGTTTTTT.